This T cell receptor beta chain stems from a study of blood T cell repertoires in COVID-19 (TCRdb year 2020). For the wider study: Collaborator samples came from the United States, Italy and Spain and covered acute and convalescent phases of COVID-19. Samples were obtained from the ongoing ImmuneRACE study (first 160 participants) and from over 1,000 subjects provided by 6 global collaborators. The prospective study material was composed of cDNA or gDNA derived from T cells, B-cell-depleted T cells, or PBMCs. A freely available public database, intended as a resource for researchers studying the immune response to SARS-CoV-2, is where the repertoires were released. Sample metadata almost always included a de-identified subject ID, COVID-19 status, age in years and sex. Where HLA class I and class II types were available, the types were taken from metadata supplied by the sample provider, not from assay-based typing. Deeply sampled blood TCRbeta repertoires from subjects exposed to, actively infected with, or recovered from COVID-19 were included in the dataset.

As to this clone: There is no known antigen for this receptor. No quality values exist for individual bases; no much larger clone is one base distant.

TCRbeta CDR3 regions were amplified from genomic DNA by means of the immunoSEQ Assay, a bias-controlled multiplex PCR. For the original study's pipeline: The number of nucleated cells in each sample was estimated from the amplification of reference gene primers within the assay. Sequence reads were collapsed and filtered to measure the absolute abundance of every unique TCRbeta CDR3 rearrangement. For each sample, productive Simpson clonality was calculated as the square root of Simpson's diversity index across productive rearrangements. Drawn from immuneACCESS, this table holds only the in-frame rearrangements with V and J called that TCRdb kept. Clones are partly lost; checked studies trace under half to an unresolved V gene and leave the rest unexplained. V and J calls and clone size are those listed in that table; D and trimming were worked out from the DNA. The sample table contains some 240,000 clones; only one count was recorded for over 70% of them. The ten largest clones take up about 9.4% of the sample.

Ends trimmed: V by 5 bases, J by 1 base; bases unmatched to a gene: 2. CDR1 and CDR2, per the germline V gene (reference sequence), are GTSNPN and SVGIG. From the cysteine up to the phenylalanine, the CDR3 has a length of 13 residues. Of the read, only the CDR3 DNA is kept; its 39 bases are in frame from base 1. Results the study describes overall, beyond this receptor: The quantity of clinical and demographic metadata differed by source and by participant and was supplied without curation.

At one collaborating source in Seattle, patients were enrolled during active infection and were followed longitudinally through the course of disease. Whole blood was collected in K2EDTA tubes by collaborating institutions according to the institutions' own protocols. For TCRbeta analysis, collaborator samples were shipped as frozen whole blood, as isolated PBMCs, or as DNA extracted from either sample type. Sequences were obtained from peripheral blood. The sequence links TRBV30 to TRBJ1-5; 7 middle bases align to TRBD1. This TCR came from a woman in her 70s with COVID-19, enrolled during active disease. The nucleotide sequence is TGTGCCTGGGGGGACAGAAGCAATCAGCCCCAGCATTTT. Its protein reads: CAWGDRSNQPQHF.